What follows is one T cell receptor (beta chain) and its context. The antigen remains unidentified. This entry is derived from a study of blood T cells in healthy people across ages. Study-wide findings and caveats: The long-lived group displayed more naive CD4+ cells, plus higher diversity, than the aged donors did. Roughly linear age-related decline in beta diversity appeared, significant by age about 40.

A second PCR of 7 to 11 cycles used a sample-barcoded 5' primer and a J-beta primer mix. TCRdb reprocessed the 5' RACE reads with MiXCR, giving one entry per CDR3 protein. The data show about 1.1 million distinct CDR3 sequences, with around two fifths seen just once and about 12% held by the top ten. Per individual sample, total RNA of at least 6 micrograms was extracted. This receptor was identified in a man younger than 35 in good health. The sequenced sample consisted of blood.

The CDR3 sequence: CASSYSTRGGTGELFF. The CDR3 bases are TGTGCCAGCAGTTACTCGACCAGGGGAGGCACCGGGGAGCTGTTTTTT. This rearrangement joins TRBV6-5 to TRBJ2-2; D possibly matches TRBD1 or TRBD2 (6 bases each). CDR1 is MNHEY and CDR2 is SVGAGI in the germline V gene. Trimming shortened V by 0 bases and J by 4 bases, and 12 bases separated the two germline ends. The CDR3 extends over 16 amino acids.